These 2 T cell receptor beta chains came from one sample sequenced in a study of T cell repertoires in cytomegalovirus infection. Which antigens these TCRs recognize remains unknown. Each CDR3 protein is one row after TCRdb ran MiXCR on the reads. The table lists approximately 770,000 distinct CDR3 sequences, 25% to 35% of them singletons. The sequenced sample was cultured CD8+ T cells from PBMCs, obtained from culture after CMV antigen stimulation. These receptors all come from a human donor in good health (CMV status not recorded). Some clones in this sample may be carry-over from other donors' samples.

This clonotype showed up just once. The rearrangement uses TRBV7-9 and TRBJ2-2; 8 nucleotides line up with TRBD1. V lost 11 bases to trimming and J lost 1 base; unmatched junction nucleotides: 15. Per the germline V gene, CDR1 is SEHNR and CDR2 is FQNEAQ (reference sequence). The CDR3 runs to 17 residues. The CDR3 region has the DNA TGTGCCTGCACTGTACGACCGGGACAGGAGAACACCGGGGAGCTGTTTTTT. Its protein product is CACTVRPGQENTGELFF.

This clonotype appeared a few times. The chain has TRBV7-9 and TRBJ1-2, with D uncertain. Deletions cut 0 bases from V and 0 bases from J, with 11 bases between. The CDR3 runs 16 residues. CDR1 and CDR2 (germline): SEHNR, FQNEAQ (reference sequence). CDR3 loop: CASSLAHGKTNYGYTF. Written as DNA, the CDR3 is TGTGCCAGCAGCTTAGCACACGGCAAGACTAACTATGGCTACACCTTC.